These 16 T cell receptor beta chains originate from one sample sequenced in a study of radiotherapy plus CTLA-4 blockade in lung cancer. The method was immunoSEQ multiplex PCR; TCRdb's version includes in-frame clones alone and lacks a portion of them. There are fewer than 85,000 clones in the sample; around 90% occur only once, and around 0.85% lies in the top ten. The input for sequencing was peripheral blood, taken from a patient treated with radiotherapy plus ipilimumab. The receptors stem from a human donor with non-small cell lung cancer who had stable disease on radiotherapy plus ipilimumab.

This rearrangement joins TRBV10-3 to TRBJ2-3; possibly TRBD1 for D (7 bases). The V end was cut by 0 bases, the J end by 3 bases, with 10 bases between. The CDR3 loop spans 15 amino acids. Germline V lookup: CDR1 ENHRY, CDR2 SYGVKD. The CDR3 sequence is CAISESEGATDTQYF. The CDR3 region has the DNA TGTGCCATCAGTGAGTCGGAGGGGGCGACAGATACGCAGTATTTT.

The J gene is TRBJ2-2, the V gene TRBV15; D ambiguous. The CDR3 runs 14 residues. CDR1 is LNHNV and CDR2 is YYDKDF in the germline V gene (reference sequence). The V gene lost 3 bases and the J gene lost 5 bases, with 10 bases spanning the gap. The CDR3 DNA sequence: TGTGCCACCAGCAGTCATGGGGAAACCGGGGAGCTGTTTTTT. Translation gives CATSSHGETGELFF.

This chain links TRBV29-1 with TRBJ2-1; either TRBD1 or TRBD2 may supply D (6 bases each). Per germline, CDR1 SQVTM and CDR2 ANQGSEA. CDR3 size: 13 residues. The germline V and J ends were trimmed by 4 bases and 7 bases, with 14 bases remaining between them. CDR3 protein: CSVARGGRNEQFF. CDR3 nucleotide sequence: TGCAGCGTTGCCAGGGGAGGCCGAAATGAGCAGTTCTTC.

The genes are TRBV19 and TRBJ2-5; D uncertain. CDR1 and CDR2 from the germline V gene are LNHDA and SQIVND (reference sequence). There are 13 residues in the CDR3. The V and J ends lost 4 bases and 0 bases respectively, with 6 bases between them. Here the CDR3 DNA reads TGTGCCAGTAGTAAAGGGAACCAAGAGACCCAGTACTTC. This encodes CASSKGNQETQYF.

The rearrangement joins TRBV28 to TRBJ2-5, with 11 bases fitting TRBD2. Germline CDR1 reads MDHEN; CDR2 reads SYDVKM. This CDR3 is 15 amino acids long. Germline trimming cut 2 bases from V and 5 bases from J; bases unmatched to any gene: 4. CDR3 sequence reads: CASSLPTSGGETQYF. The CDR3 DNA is TGTGCCAGCAGTTTACCCACTAGCGGGGGTGAGACCCAGTACTTC.

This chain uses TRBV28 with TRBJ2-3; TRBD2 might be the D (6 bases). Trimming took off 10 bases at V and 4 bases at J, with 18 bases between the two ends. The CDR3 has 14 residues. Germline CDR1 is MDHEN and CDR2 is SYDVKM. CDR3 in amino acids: CATRDSGLADTQYF. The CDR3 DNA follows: TGTGCCACCAGGGACTCAGGGTTGGCAGATACGCAGTATTTT. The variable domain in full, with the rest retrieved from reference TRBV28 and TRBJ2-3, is DVKVTQSSRYLVKRTGEKVFLECVQDMDHENMFWYRQDPGLGLRLIYFSYDVKMKEKGDIPEGYSVSREKKERFSLILESASTNQTSMYLCATRDSGLADTQYFGPGTRLTVL.

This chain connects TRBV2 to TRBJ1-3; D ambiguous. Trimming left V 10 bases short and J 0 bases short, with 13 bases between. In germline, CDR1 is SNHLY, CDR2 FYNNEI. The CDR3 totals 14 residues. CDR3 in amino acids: CATRQDFSGNTIYF. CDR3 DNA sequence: TGTGCCACCAGGCAGGATTTCTCTGGAAACACCATATATTTT.

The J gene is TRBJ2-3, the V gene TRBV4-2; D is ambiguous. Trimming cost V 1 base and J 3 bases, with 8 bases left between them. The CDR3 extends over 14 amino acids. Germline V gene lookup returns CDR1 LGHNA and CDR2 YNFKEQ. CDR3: CASSQALETDTQYF. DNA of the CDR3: TGTGCCAGCAGCCAAGCCCTGGAGACAGATACGCAGTATTTT.

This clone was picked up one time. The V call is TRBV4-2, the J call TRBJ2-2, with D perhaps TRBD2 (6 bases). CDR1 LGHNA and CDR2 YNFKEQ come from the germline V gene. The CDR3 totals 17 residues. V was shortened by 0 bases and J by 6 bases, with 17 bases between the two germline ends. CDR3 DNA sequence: TGTGCCAGCAGCCAAGATCGAGGGACTGCTGCTTCCGGGGAGCTGTTTTTT. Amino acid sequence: CASSQDRGTAASGELFF.

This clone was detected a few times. The CDR3 DNA sequence: TGTGCCAGCAGTTTGAGATCAGCGGGAGCCAATGAGCAGTTCTTC. This codes for CASSLRSAGANEQFF. The chain couples TRBV28 to TRBJ2-1; 8 nucleotides align to TRBD2. CDR1 and CDR2 from the germline V gene are MDHEN and SYDVKM. The CDR3 is 15 residues long. Germline trimming cut 3 bases from V and 6 bases from J; bases unmatched to any gene: 7.

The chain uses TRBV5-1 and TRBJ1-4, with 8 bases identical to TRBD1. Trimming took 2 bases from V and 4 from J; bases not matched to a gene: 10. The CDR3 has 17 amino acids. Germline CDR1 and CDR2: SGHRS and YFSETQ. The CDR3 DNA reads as TGCGCCAGCAGCTTCGGGAACAGGGGGGGAGTTAATGAAAAACTGTTTTTT. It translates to CASSFGNRGGVNEKLFF.

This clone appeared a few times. The chain's CDR3 is CSARGSGELFF. The CDR3 bases are TGCAGTGCTAGAGGCTCCGGGGAGCTGTTTTTT. The chain links TRBV20-1 to TRBJ2-2; D gene ambiguous. This CDR3 region has 11 residues. Germline CDR1 and CDR2: DFQATT and SNEGSKA (reference sequence). Trimming took 1 base from V and 6 from J, leaving 3 bases between them.

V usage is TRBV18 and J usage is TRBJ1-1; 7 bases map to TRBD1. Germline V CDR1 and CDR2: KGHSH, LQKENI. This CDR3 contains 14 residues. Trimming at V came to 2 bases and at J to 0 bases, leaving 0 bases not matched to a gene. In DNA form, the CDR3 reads TGTGCCAGCTCACCAGGGACAGTGAACACTGAAGCTTTCTTT. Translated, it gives CASSPGTVNTEAFF. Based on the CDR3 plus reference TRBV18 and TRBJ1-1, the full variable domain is NAGVMQNPRHLVRRRGQEARLRCSPMKGHSHVYWYRQLPEEGLKFMVYLQKENIIDESGMPKERFSAEFPKEGPSILRIQQVVRGDSAAYFCASSPGTVNTEAFFGQGTRLTVV.

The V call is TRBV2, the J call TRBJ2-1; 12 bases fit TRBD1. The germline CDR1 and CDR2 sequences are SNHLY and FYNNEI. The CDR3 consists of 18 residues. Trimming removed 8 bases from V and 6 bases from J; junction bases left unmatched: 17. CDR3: CASARTGTGGQRSNEQFF. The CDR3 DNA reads TGTGCCAGCGCCCGGACCGGGACAGGGGGCCAACGGTCCAATGAGCAGTTCTTC.

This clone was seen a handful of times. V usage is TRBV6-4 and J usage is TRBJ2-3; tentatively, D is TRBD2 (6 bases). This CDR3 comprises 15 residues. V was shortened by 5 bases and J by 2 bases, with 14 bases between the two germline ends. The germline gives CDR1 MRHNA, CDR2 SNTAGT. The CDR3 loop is CASSLVAGNTDTQYF. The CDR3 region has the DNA TGTGCCAGCAGTCTGGTGGCGGGGAACACAGATACGCAGTATTTT.

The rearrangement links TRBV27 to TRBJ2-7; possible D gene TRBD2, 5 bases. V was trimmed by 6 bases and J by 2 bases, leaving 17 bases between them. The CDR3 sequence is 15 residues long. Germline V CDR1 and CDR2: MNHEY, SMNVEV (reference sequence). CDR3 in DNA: TGTGCCAGCAGAACACTCAGCGGTAAAGCCTACGAGCAGTACTTC. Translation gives CASRTLSGKAYEQYF.